This TCR beta chain emerged from a study of T cells after yellow fever vaccination. General observations from the study: Boosting was followed by the reappearance of most primary-vaccination clones (about 96% CD4, about 90% CD8).

Germline V lookup: CDR1 SGHTA, CDR2 FQGNSA. V lost 0 bases, J lost 2 bases, and 11 bases stayed unmatched. The CDR3 covers 18 residues. This clonotype was found many times. The antigen remains unidentified. 5'RACE template switching generated TCR cDNA, adding a universal primer site and UMIs. TCRdb recomputed calls from the 5' RACE reads with MiXCR, one row per CDR3 protein. Of a few hundred thousand distinct CDR3 sequences listed, roughly 7.2% are singletons. The receptor comes from a man aged 30-40 years who received the YFV17D yellow fever vaccine. The rearrangement joins TRBV7-2 to TRBJ2-3; 7 positions match TRBD1. Source: CD4+ T cells sorted from PBMCs, taken 15 days after the yellow fever booster vaccination. The CDR3 reads CASSLALSTGLSTDTQYF. CDR3 in DNA: TGTGCCAGCAGCTTAGCGCTCTCGACAGGGCTATCCACAGATACGCAGTATTTT.